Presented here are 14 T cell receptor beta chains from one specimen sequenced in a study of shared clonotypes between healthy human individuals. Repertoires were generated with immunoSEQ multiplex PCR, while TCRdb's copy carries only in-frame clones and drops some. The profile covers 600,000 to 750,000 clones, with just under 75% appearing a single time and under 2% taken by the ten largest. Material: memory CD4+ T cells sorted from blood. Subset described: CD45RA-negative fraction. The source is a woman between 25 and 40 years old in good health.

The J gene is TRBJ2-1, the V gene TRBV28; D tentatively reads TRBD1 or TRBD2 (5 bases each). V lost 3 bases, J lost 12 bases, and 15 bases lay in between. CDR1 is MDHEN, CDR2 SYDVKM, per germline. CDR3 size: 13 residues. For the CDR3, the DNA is TGTGCCAGCAGTTTGCCTTGGGGGACGGGGCAGTTCTTC. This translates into CASSLPWGTGQFF.

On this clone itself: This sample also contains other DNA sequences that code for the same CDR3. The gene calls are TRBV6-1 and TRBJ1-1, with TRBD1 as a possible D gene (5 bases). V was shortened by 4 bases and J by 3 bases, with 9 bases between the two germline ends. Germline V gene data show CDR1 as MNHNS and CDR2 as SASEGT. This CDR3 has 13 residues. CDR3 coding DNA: TGTGCCAGCAGTGTCCGGGGGGACACTGAAGCTTTCTTT. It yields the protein CASSVRGDTEAFF.

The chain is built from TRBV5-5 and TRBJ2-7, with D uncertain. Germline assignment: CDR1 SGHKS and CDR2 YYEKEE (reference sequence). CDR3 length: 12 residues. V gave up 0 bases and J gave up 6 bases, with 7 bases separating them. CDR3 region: CASSLVGAEQYF. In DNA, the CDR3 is TGTGCCAGCAGCTTGGTCGGTGCCGAGCAGTACTTC.

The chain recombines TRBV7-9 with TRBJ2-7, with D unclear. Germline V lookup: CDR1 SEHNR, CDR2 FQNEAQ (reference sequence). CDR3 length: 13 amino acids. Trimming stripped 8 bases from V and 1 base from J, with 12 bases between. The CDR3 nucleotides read TGTGCCAGCGCCCTCGTCGAATCCTACGAGCAGTACTTC. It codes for CASALVESYEQYF.

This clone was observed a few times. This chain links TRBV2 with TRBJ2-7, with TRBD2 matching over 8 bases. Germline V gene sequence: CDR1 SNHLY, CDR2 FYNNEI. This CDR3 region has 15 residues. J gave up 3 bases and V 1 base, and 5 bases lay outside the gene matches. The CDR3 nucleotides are TGTGCCAGCAGTGAAGGGGGACTAGGCTACTACGAGCAGTACTTC. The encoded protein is CASSEGGLGYYEQYF.

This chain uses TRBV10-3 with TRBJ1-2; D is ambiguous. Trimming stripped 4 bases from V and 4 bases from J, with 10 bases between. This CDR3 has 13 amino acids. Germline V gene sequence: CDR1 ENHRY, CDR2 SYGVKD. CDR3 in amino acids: CAISGSAGYGYTF. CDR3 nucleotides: TGTGCCATCAGTGGGAGCGCGGGCTATGGCTACACCTTC.

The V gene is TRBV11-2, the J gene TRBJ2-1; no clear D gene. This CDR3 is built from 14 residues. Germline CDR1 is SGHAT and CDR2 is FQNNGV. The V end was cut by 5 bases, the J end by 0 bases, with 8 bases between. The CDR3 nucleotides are TGTGCCAGCAGCCCGCCGTTCTCCTACAATGAGCAGTTCTTC. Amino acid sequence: CASSPPFSYNEQFF.

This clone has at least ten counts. The CDR3: CASSIRAGSGNTIYF. The CDR3 DNA reads as TGTGCCAGTAGTATACGGGCGGGCTCTGGAAACACCATATATTTT. This chain connects TRBV19 to TRBJ1-3; D is ambiguous. The CDR3 loop spans 15 amino acids. V gave up 2 bases and J gave up 0 bases, with 8 bases separating them. The germline gives CDR1 LNHDA, CDR2 SQIVND (reference sequence).

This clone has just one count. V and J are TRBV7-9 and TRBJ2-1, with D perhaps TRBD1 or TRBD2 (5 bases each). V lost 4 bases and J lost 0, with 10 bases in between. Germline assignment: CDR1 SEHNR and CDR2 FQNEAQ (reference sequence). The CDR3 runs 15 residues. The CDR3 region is CASSSPGSSYNEQFF. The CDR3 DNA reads TGTGCCAGCAGCTCACCAGGGAGCTCCTACAATGAGCAGTTCTTC.

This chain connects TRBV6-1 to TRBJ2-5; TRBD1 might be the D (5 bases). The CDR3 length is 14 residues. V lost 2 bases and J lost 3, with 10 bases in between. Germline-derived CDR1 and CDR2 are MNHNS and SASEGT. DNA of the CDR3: TGTGCCAGCAGTGAACAGGGAAGGGAAGAGACCCAGTACTTC. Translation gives CASSEQGREETQYF.

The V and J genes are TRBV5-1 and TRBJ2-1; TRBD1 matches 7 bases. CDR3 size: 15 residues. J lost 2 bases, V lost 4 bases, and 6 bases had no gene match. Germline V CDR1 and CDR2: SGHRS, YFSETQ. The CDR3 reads CASSLRDSTYNEQFF. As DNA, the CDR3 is TGCGCCAGCAGCCTACGGGACAGTACCTACAATGAGCAGTTCTTC.

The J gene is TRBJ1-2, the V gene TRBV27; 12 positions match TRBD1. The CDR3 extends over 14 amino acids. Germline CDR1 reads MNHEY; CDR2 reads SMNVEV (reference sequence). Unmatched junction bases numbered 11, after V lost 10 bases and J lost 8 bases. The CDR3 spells CAIRPGQGAGGYTF. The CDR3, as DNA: TGTGCCATCCGACCGGGACAGGGGGCGGGGGGCTACACCTTC.

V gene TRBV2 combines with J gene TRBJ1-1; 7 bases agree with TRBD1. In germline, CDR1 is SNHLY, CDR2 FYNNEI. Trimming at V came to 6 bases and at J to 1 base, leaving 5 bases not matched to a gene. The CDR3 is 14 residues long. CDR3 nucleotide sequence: TGTGCCAGCAGCCCGGGACAGAAGAACACTGAAGCTTTCTTT. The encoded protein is CASSPGQKNTEAFF.

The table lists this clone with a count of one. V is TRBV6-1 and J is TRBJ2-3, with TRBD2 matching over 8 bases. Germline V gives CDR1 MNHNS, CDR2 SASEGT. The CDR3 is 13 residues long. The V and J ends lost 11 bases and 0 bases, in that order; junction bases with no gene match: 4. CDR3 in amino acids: CAGLAESTDTQYF. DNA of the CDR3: TGTGCCGGACTAGCCGAAAGCACAGATACGCAGTATTTT.